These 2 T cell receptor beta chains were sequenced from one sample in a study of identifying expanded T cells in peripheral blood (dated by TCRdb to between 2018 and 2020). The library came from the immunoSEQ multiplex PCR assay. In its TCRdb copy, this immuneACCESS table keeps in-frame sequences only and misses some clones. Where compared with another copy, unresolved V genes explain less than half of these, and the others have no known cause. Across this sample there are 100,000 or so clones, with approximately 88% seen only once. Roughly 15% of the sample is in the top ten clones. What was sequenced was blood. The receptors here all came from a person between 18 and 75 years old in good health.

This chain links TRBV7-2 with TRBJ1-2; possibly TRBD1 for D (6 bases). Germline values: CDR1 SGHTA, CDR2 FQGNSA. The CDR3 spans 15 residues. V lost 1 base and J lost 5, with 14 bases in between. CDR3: CASSLVPGGGYGYTF. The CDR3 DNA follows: TGTGCCAGCAGCTTAGTTCCCGGGGGCGGATATGGCTACACCTTC.

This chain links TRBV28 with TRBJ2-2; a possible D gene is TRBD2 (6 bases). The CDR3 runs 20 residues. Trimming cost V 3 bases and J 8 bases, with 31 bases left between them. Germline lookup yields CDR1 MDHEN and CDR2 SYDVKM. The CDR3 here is CASSLGPSQRATVPGGELFF. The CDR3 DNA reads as TGTGCCAGCAGTTTGGGCCCCTCTCAGCGGGCTACGGTCCCTGGGGGGGAGCTGTTTTTT.